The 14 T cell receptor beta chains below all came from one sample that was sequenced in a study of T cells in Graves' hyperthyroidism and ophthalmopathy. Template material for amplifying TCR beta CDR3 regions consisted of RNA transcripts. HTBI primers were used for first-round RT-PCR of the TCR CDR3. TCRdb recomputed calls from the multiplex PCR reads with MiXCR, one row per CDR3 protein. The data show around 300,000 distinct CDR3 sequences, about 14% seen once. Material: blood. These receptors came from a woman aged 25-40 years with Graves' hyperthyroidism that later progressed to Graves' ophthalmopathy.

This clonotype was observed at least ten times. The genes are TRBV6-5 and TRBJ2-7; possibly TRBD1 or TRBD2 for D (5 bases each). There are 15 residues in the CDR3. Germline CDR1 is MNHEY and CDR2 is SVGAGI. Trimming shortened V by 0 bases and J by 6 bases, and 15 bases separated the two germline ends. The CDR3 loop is CASSYSGLGTVEQYF. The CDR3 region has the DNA TGTGCCAGCAGTTACTCGGGCCTGGGGACGGTCGAGCAGTACTTC.

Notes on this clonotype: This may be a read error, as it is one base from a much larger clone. The CDR3 nucleotides are TGTGCCGGCAGCTTCGGTAGTGAAAAACTGTTTTTT. Its translation is CAGSFGSEKLFF. This chain uses TRBV7-2 with TRBJ1-4; D is unresolved. The length of the CDR3 is 12 residues. Germline CDR1 reads SGHTA; CDR2 reads FQGNSA.

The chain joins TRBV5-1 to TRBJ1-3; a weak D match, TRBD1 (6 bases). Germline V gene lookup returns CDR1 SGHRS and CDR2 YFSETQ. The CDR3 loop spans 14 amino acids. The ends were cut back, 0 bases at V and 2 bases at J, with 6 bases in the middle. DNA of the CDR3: TGCGCCAGCAGCTTGGACAGGGCTGGAAACACCATATATTTT. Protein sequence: CASSLDRAGNTIYF.

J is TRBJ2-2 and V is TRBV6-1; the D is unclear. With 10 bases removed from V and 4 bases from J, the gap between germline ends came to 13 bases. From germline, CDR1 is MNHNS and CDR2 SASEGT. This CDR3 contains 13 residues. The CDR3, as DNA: TGTGCCACCTCCCCATTAATCACCGGGGAGCTGTTTTTT. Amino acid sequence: CATSPLITGELFF.

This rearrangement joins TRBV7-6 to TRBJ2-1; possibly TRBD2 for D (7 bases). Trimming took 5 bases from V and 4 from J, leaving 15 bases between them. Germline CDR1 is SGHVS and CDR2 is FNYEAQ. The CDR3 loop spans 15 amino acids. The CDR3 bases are TGTGCCAGCAGCCCGAGGGGGGGGGTTTACAATGAGCAGTTCTTC. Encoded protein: CASSPRGGVYNEQFF.

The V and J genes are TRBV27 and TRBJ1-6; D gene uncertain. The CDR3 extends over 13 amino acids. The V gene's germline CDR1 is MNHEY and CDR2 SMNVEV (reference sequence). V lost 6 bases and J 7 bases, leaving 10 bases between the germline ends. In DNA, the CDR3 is TGTGCCAGCAGATTTAGAGGAAATTCACCCCTCCACTTT. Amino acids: CASRFRGNSPLHF.

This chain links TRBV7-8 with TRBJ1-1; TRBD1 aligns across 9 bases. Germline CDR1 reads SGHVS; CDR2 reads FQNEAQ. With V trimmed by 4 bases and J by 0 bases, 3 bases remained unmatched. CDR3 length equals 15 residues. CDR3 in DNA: TGTGCCAGCAGCTCGACAGGGGGTCTGAACACTGAAGCTTTCTTT. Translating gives CASSSTGGLNTEAFF.

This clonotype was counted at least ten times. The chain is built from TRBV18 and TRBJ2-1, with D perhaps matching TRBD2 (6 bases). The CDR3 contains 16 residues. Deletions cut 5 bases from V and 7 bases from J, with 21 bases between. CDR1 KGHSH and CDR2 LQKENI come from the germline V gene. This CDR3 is CASSTNRLSRGNEQFF. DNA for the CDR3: TGTGCCAGCTCAACAAACCGACTCTCCCGGGGGAATGAGCAGTTCTTC.

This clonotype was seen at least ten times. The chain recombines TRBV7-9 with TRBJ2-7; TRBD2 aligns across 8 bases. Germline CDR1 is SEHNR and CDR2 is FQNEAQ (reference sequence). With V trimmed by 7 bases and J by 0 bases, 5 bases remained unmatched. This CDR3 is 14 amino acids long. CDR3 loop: CASTPAGVSYEQYF. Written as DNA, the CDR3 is TGTGCCAGCACCCCAGCGGGGGTCTCCTACGAGCAGTACTTC. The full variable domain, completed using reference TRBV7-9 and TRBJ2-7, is DTGVSQNPRHKITKRGQNVTFRCDPISEHNRLYWYRQTLGQGPEFLTYFQNEAQLEKSRLLSDRFSAERPKGSFSTLEIQRTEQGDSAMYLCASTPAGVSYEQYFGPGTRLTVT.

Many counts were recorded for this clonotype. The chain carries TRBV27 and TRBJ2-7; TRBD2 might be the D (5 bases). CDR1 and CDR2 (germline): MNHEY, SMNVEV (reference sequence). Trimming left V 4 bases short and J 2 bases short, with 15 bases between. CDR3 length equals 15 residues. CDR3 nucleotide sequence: TGTGCCAGCAGTTCCCGGGAAGGTTGGGCCTACGAGCAGTACTTC. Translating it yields CASSSREGWAYEQYF.

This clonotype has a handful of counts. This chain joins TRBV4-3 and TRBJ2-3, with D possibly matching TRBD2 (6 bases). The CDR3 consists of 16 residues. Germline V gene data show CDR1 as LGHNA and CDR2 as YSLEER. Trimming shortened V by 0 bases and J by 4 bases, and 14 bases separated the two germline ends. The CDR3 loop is CASSQEGSGAADTQYF. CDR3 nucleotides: TGCGCCAGCAGCCAAGAAGGTAGCGGCGCCGCAGATACGCAGTATTTT.

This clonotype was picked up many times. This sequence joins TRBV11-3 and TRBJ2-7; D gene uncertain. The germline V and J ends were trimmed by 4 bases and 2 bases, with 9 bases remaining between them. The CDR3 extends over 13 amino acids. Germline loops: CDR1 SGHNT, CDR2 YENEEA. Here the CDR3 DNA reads TGTGCCAGCAGCTCCGGGCCGACCTACGAGCAGTACTTC. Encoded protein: CASSSGPTYEQYF. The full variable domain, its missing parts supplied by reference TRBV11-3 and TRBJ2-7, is EAGVVQSPRYKIIEKKQPVAFWCNPISGHNTLYWYLQNLGQGPELLIRYENEEAVDDSQLPKDRFSAERLKGVDSTLKIQPAELGDSAVYLCASSSGPTYEQYFGPGTRLTVT.

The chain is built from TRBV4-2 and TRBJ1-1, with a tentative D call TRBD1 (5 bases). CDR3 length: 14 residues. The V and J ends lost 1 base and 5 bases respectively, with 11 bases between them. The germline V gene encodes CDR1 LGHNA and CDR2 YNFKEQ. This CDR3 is CASSQGGGGTEAFF. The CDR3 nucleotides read TGTGCCAGCAGCCAAGGCGGGGGGGGGACTGAAGCTTTCTTT.

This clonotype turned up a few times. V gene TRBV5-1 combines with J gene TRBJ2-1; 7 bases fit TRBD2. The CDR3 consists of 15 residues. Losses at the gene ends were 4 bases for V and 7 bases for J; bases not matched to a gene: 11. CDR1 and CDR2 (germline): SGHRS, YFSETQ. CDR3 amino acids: CASSPGLADLNEQFF. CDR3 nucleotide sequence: TGCGCCAGCAGCCCGGGGCTAGCGGATTTAAATGAGCAGTTCTTC.